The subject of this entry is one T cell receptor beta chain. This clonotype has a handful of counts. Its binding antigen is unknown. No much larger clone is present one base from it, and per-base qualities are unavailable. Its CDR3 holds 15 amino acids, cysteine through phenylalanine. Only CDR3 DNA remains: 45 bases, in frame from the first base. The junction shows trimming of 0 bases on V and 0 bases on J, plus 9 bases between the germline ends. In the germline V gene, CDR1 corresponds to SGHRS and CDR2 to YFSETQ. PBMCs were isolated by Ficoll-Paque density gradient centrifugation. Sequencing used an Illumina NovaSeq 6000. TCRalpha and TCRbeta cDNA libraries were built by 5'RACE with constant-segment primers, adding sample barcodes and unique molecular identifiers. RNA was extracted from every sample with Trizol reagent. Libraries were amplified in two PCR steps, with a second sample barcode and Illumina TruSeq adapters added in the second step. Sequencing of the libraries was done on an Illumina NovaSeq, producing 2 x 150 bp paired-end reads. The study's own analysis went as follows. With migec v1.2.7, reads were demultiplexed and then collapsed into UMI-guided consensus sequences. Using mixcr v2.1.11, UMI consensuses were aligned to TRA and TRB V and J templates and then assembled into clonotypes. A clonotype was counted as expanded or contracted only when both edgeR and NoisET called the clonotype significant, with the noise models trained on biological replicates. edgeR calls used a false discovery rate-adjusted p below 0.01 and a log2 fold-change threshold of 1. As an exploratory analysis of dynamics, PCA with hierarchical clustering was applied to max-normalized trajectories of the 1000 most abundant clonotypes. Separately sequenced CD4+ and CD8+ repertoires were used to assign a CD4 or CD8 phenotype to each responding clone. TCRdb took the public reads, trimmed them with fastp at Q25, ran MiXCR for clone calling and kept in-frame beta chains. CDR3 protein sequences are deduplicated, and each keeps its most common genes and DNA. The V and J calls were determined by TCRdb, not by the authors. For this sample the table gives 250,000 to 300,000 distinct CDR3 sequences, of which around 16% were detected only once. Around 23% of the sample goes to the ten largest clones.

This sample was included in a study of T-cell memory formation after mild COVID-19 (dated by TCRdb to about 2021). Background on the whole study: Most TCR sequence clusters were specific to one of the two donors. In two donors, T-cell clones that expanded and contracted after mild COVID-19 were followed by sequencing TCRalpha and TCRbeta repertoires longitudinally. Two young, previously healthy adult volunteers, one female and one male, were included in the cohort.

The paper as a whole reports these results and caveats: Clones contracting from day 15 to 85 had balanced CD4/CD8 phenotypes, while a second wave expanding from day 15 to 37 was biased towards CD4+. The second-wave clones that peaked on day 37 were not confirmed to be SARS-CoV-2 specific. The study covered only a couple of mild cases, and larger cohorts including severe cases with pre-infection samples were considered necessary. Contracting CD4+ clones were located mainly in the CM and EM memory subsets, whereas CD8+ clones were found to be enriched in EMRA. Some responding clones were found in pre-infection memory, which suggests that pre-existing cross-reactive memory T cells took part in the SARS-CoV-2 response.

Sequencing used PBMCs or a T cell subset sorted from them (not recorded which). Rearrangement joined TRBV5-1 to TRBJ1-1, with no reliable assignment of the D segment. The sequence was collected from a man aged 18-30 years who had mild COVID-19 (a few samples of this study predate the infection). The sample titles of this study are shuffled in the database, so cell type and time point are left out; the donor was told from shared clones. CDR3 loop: CASSLGNTLNTEAFF. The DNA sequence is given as TGCGCCAGCAGCTTGGGGAACACACTGAACACTGAAGCTTTCTTT.